Each of the 16 T cell receptor beta chains below was sequenced from the same sample in a study of OX40 agonist ivuxolimab in advanced cancers. The data were produced by immunoSEQ multiplex PCR, yet TCRdb's version contains in-frame clones alone and is incomplete. The sample consists of about 96,000 clones, around 80% of them appearing once. The sample consisted of CD4+ or CD8+ T cells sorted from blood, taken in a trial of the OX40 agonist ivuxolimab. These TCRs come from an adult with an advanced solid tumor such as melanoma, head and neck, liver or kidney cancer.

The V call is TRBV5-8, the J call TRBJ2-1, with TRBD2 identical over 7 bases. The CDR3 has 18 residues. Trimming at V came to 3 bases and at J to 0 bases, leaving 12 bases not matched to a gene. Germline V gene lookup returns CDR1 SGHTS and CDR2 YDEGEE. CDR3 in amino acids: CASSWWQGLSSSYNEQFF. CDR3 nucleotides: TGTGCCAGCAGCTGGTGGCAGGGACTATCCAGCTCCTACAATGAGCAGTTCTTC.

DNA of the CDR3: TGTGCCTGGAGTGTGTCCTTCAAAACAGGGTTGGGCTACGAGCAGTACTTC. Translated, it gives CAWSVSFKTGLGYEQYF. The V call is TRBV30, the J call TRBJ2-7, with D perhaps matching TRBD1 (6 bases). The V and J ends lost 0 bases and 3 bases respectively, with 21 bases between them. CDR1 GTSNPN and CDR2 SVGIG come from the germline V gene (reference sequence). The CDR3 extends over 17 amino acids.

V is TRBV18 and J is TRBJ1-1, with D perhaps matching TRBD1 (5 bases). In germline, CDR1 is KGHSH, CDR2 LQKENI. The V gene lost 6 bases and the J gene lost 4 bases, with 15 bases spanning the gap. The CDR3 has 14 residues. The CDR3 reads CASSQEGMGTEAFF. CDR3 in DNA: TGTGCCAGCTCCCAAGAGGGGATGGGCACTGAAGCTTTCTTT.

The genes are TRBV7-2 and TRBJ2-2, with D unclear. Trimming took 0 bases from V and 0 from J, leaving 8 bases between them. CDR1 and CDR2 (germline): SGHTA, FQGNSA. This CDR3 is 16 amino acids long. The CDR3 loop reads CASSLALPANTGELFF. As DNA, the CDR3 is TGTGCCAGCAGCTTAGCACTACCCGCGAACACCGGGGAGCTGTTTTTT.

The chain is built from TRBV19 and TRBJ1-1, with D possibly being TRBD1 (5 bases). V lost 3 bases and J lost 1, with 12 bases in between. CDR1 is LNHDA, CDR2 SQIVND, per germline (reference sequence). The CDR3 loop spans 15 amino acids. The CDR3 coding sequence is TGTGCCAGTAGTATTATCGGGACGGGGAACACTGAAGCTTTCTTT. It yields the protein CASSIIGTGNTEAFF.

This clone was found many times. The gene calls are TRBV6-1 and TRBJ2-7, with D perhaps matching TRBD1 (6 bases). The CDR3 covers 14 residues. Trimming took off 6 bases at V and 0 bases at J, with 12 bases between the two ends. Germline lookup yields CDR1 MNHNS and CDR2 SASEGT. CDR3: CASRQDRISYEQYF. The CDR3 DNA follows: TGTGCCAGCAGACAAGACAGGATCTCCTACGAGCAGTACTTC.

The V gene is TRBV19, the J gene TRBJ2-1, with 9 bases that match TRBD2. The CDR3 loop spans 11 amino acids. Germline V gene lookup returns CDR1 LNHDA and CDR2 SQIVND (reference sequence). CDR3 protein: CGAGGRDEQFF. The CDR3 region has the DNA TGTGGGGCGGGAGGGCGAGATGAGCAGTTCTTC.

This chain joins TRBV19 and TRBJ1-1; 10 bases map to TRBD1. The CDR3 runs to 16 residues. CDR1 is LNHDA and CDR2 is SQIVND in the germline V gene (reference sequence). Trimming removed 1 base from V and 4 bases from J; junction bases left unmatched: 6. The CDR3 nucleotides are TGTGCCAGTAGTATAGTCCCGGGACAGGGGTCCACTGAAGCTTTCTTT. It translates to CASSIVPGQGSTEAFF. The whole variable domain, remainder taken from reference TRBV19 and TRBJ1-1, is DGGITQSPKYLFRKEGQNVTLSCEQNLNHDAMYWYRQDPGQGLRLIYYSQIVNDFQKGDIAEGYSVSREKKESFPLTVTSAQKNPTAFYLCASSIVPGQGSTEAFFGQGTRLTVV.

The rearrangement joins TRBV6-6 to TRBJ2-2; D is unresolved. Germline CDR1 and CDR2: MNHNY and SVGAGI (reference sequence). This CDR3 is built from 13 residues. Trimming took 0 bases from V and 7 from J, leaving 6 bases between them. For the CDR3, the DNA is TGTGCCAGCAGTTACTCGGCCAGCGGGGAGCTGTTTTTT. Protein sequence: CASSYSASGELFF.

The V gene is TRBV5-1, the J gene TRBJ2-3; D might be TRBD1 or TRBD2, each matching 5 bases. The CDR3 sequence is 15 residues long. The V end was cut by 1 base, the J end by 2 bases, with 11 bases between. CDR1 and CDR2 (germline): SGHRS, YFSETQ. As DNA, the CDR3 is TGCGCCAGCAGCTTGCCCCGGGACGCCACAGATACGCAGTATTTT. It codes for CASSLPRDATDTQYF.

This clone has more than one count but fewer than ten. This chain joins TRBV9 and TRBJ1-1; D is ambiguous. Germline-derived CDR1 and CDR2 are SGDLS and YYNGEE. This CDR3 spans 14 amino acids. Deletions cut 5 bases from V and 5 bases from J, with 16 bases between. The CDR3 loop reads CASSTFNLGTEAFF. In nucleotides, the CDR3 is TGTGCCAGCAGTACCTTCAATCTTGGGACTGAAGCTTTCTTT.

The V gene is TRBV10-2, the J gene TRBJ2-1; D gene unclear. Looked up from germline, CDR1 is WSHSY and CDR2 is SAAADI. Trimming stripped 8 bases from V and 3 bases from J, with 2 bases between. This CDR3 contains 10 residues. The CDR3, as DNA: TGCGCCAGCGGCTACAATGAGCAGTTCTTC. Protein sequence: CASGYNEQFF.

The chain has TRBV19 and TRBJ2-3, with D perhaps TRBD1 (5 bases). Germline values: CDR1 LNHDA, CDR2 SQIVND (reference sequence). CDR3 length: 14 amino acids. The V and J ends lost 2 bases and 2 bases respectively, with 8 bases between them. DNA of the CDR3: TGTGCCAGTAGTATAAGGGGCATCACAGATACGCAGTATTTT. Translation: CASSIRGITDTQYF.

Note on this clone: The identical CDR3 is also encoded by other nucleotide sequences in the sample. The chain uses TRBV5-1 and TRBJ1-1, with a weak D call TRBD1 (5 bases). The CDR3 consists of 14 residues. V dropped 0 bases and J dropped 1 base, with 7 bases sitting between them. Germline V CDR1 and CDR2: SGHRS, YFSETQ. For the CDR3, the DNA is TGCGCCAGCAGCTTGGGAAGGGGGAACACTGAAGCTTTCTTT. It specifies CASSLGRGNTEAFF.

The gene calls are TRBV5-1 and TRBJ2-3; TRBD2 is a possible D gene (5 bases). V lost 4 bases, J lost 5 bases, and 11 bases lay in between. The CDR3 spans 13 residues. Germline-derived CDR1 and CDR2 are SGHRS and YFSETQ. Written as DNA, the CDR3 is TGCGCCAGCAGCCCTCCCGCGGGAGATACGCAGTATTTT. Its translation: CASSPPAGDTQYF. Filled out from reference TRBV5-1 and TRBJ2-3, the complete variable domain reads KAGVTQTPRYLIKTRGQQVTLSCSPISGHRSVSWYQQTPGQGLQFLFEYFSETQRNKGNFPGRFSGRQFSNSRSEMNVSTLELGDSALYLCASSPPAGDTQYFGPGTRLTVL.

This chain connects TRBV19 to TRBJ1-5; possible D gene TRBD1, 5 bases. This CDR3 region has 15 residues. Trimming took 0 bases from V and 6 from J, leaving 12 bases between them. Germline CDR1 LNHDA, CDR2 SQIVND (reference sequence). The CDR3 loop reads CASSIETREAQPQHF. The CDR3 nucleotides read TGTGCCAGTAGTATAGAAACCAGGGAAGCTCAGCCCCAGCATTTT.